This T cell receptor beta chain emerged from a study of control samples from healthy donors and cancer patients. This clone has a single count. The V gene end was trimmed by 3 bases and the J gene end by 3 bases; junction bases not matched to a gene: 6. From germline, CDR1 is SGDLS and CDR2 YYNGEE. The CDR3 contains 15 residues. Sequencing used immunoSEQ multiplex PCR; TCRdb keeps in-frame clones, though not all of them. The sample contains about 100,000 clones, 87% of which appear only once. The sample was blood. The chain recombines TRBV9 with TRBJ2-1, with TRBD2 matching 7 bases. The TCR was taken from a woman in her forties or fifties in good health. CDR3 DNA sequence: TGTGCCAGCAGCGAAGACCCTAGCGGCTACAATGAGCAGTTCTTC. It specifies CASSEDPSGYNEQFF.